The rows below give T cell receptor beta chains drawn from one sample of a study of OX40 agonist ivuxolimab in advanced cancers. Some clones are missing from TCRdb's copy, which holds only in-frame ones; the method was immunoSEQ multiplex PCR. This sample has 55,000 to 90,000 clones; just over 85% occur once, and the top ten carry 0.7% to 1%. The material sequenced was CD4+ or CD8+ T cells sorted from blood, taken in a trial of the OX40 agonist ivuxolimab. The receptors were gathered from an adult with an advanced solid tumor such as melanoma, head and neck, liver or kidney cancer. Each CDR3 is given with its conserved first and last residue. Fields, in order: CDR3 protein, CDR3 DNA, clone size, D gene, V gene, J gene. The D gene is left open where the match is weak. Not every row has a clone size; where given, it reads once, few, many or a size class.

CDR3aa: CASAPAWGVQETQYF
CDR3nt: TGTGCCAGCGCCCCCGCTTGGGGTGTACAAGAGACCCAGTACTTC
abundance: -
d_gene: -
v_gene: TRBV19
j_gene: TRBJ2-5

CDR3aa: CASRRTGANYGYTF
CDR3nt: TGTGCCAGCCGGAGGACAGGGGCTAACTATGGCTACACCTTC
abundance: -
d_gene: TRBD1
v_gene: TRBV27
j_gene: TRBJ1-2

CDR3aa: CASSPLEFGEQYF
CDR3nt: TGTGCCAGCTCACCCCTAGAATTTGGCGAGCAGTACTTC
abundance: -
d_gene: -
v_gene: TRBV18
j_gene: TRBJ2-7

CDR3aa: CAISESNLWGAKNIQYF
CDR3nt: TGTGCCATCAGTGAGTCGAATCTGTGGGGGGCCAAAAACATTCAGTACTTC
abundance: -
d_gene: -
v_gene: TRBV10-3
j_gene: TRBJ2-4

CDR3aa: CASSRDSKSGELFF
CDR3nt: TGTGCCAGCAGCCGGGACAGTAAATCCGGGGAGCTGTTTTTT
abundance: -
d_gene: TRBD1
v_gene: TRBV7-8
j_gene: TRBJ2-2

CDR3aa: CASSERGIGSYEQYF
CDR3nt: TGTGCCAGTAGCGAACGGGGTATTGGTTCCTACGAGCAGTACTTC
abundance: medium-sized
d_gene: -
v_gene: TRBV19
j_gene: TRBJ2-7

CDR3aa: CASSPSRSGNTIYF
CDR3nt: TGTGCCAGCAGCCCATCTAGGTCCGGAAACACCATATATTTT
abundance: -
d_gene: -
v_gene: TRBV14
j_gene: TRBJ1-3

CDR3aa: CASSLGGAGGTDTQYF
CDR3nt: TGTGCCAGCAGCTTAGGGGGAGCGGGAGGCACAGATACGCAGTATTTT
abundance: -
d_gene: TRBD2
v_gene: TRBV11-2
j_gene: TRBJ2-3

CDR3aa: CATIDPGQSIYEQYF
CDR3nt: TGTGCCACCATCGATCCGGGACAGAGTATCTACGAGCAGTACTTC
abundance: -
d_gene: TRBD1
v_gene: TRBV10-3
j_gene: TRBJ2-7

CDR3aa: CASSEYRSNQPQHF
CDR3nt: TGTGCCAGCAGTGAGTACCGTAGCAATCAGCCCCAGCATTTT
abundance: -
d_gene: -
v_gene: TRBV6-1
j_gene: TRBJ1-5

CDR3aa: CASSLGTGGIPDTQYF
CDR3nt: TGTGCCAGCAGCTTAGGAACCGGAGGGATTCCAGATACGCAGTATTTT
abundance: -
d_gene: -
v_gene: TRBV7-6
j_gene: TRBJ2-3

CDR3aa: CASSLMAGGTYEQYF
CDR3nt: TGTGCCAGCAGCTTAATGGCGGGGGGCACCTACGAGCAGTACTTC
abundance: -
d_gene: TRBD2
v_gene: TRBV7-3
j_gene: TRBJ2-7

CDR3aa: CASSFDRGYEQYF
CDR3nt: TGTGCCAGCAGCTTCGACAGGGGTTATGAGCAGTACTTC
abundance: -
d_gene: TRBD1
v_gene: TRBV7-2
j_gene: TRBJ2-7

CDR3aa: CASRERLATGDTQYF
CDR3nt: TGTGCCAGCAGAGAAAGACTAGCGACGGGAGATACGCAGTATTTT
abundance: -
d_gene: TRBD2
v_gene: TRBV7-8
j_gene: TRBJ2-3

CDR3aa: CATSRTRQVTDTQYF
CDR3nt: TGTGCCACCAGCAGAACCCGACAGGTCACAGATACGCAGTATTTT
abundance: -
d_gene: -
v_gene: TRBV15
j_gene: TRBJ2-3

CDR3aa: CAISDYGGAGETQYF
CDR3nt: TGTGCCATCAGTGACTACGGGGGGGCCGGAGAGACCCAGTACTTC
abundance: -
d_gene: TRBD2
v_gene: TRBV10-3
j_gene: TRBJ2-5

CDR3aa: CASSLGAAGTSGSYEQYF
CDR3nt: TGCGCCAGCAGCTTGGGGGCCGCCGGGACTAGCGGCTCCTACGAGCAGTACTTC
abundance: -
d_gene: TRBD2
v_gene: TRBV5-1
j_gene: TRBJ2-7

CDR3aa: CASSHWGTSGRANTGELFF
CDR3nt: TGTGCCAGCAGCCACTGGGGAACTAGCGGGAGGGCGAACACCGGGGAGCTGTTTTTT
abundance: -
d_gene: TRBD2
v_gene: TRBV11-2
j_gene: TRBJ2-2

CDR3aa: CASSFLPGGAGELFF
CDR3nt: TGTGCCAGCAGCTTTCTGCCAGGGGGCGCCGGGGAGCTGTTTTTT
abundance: -
d_gene: TRBD1
v_gene: TRBV11-2
j_gene: TRBJ2-2

CDR3aa: CASSTSTGGRGEQYF
CDR3nt: TGTGCCAGCAGCACCTCGACAGGGGGGCGGGGGGAGCAGTACTTC
abundance: few
d_gene: TRBD1
v_gene: TRBV7-2
j_gene: TRBJ2-7

CDR3aa: CASSYSLGAQYF
CDR3nt: TGTGCCAGCAGTTACTCTTTAGGGGCCCAGTACTTC
abundance: -
d_gene: -
v_gene: TRBV6-6
j_gene: TRBJ2-5

CDR3aa: CASSSGAISGNTIYF
CDR3nt: TGTGCCAGCAGCTCCGGGGCCATCTCTGGAAACACCATATATTTT
abundance: -
d_gene: -
v_gene: TRBV5-8
j_gene: TRBJ1-3

CDR3aa: CASSYETGTNEKLFF
CDR3nt: TGTGCCAGCAGTTACGAGACAGGGACTAATGAAAAACTGTTTTTT
abundance: -
d_gene: TRBD1
v_gene: TRBV6-6
j_gene: TRBJ1-4

CDR3aa: CASSQGTAGNTIYF
CDR3nt: TGTGCCAGCTCGCAAGGGACTGCGGGGAACACCATATATTTT
abundance: -
d_gene: -
v_gene: TRBV18
j_gene: TRBJ1-3

CDR3aa: CASSVTTGQGELFF
CDR3nt: TGTGCCAGCAGCGTAACGACAGGGCAAGGGGAGCTGTTTTTT
abundance: -
d_gene: TRBD1
v_gene: TRBV9
j_gene: TRBJ2-2

CDR3aa: CASSGQGPGTGELFF
CDR3nt: TGTGCCAGCAGCGGACAGGGGCCAGGGACCGGGGAGCTGTTTTTT
abundance: -
d_gene: TRBD1
v_gene: TRBV9
j_gene: TRBJ2-2

CDR3aa: CASSLASGGNTQYF
CDR3nt: TGTGCCAGCAGCTTAGCTAGCGGGGGTAATACGCAGTATTTT
abundance: -
d_gene: TRBD2
v_gene: TRBV7-2
j_gene: TRBJ2-3

CDR3aa: CASSPLETGELFF
CDR3nt: TGTGCCAGCTCACCACTGGAAACCGGGGAGCTGTTTTTT
abundance: -
d_gene: -
v_gene: TRBV18
j_gene: TRBJ2-2

CDR3aa: CASSLNRGYSPLHF
CDR3nt: TGTGCCAGCAGCTTGAACAGGGGTTATTCACCCCTCCACTTT
abundance: -
d_gene: TRBD1
v_gene: TRBV7-2
j_gene: TRBJ1-6

CDR3aa: CASSQGYSSSGANVLTF
CDR3nt: TGTGCCAGTAGTCAGGGATATTCTAGCTCTGGGGCCAACGTCCTGACTTTC
abundance: -
d_gene: -
v_gene: TRBV19
j_gene: TRBJ2-6

CDR3aa: CASSPPGHVSQPQHF
CDR3nt: TGTGCCAGCAGCCCCCCCGGGCACGTCAGTCAGCCCCAGCATTTT
abundance: -
d_gene: -
v_gene: TRBV21-1
j_gene: TRBJ1-5

CDR3aa: CASSYSTGTLTDTQYF
CDR3nt: TGTGCCAGCAGTTACTCGACAGGGACACTCACAGATACGCAGTATTTT
abundance: -
d_gene: TRBD1
v_gene: TRBV6-5
j_gene: TRBJ2-3

CDR3aa: CASSSTSRDSFTHTEAFF
CDR3nt: TGTGCCAGCAGCTCAACTAGCAGGGACAGTTTTACCCACACTGAAGCTTTCTTT
abundance: -
d_gene: TRBD1
v_gene: TRBV5-6
j_gene: TRBJ1-1

CDR3aa: CASSQAGLETQYF
CDR3nt: TGCGCCAGCAGCCAAGCGGGACTAGAGACCCAGTACTTC
abundance: -
d_gene: -
v_gene: TRBV4-1
j_gene: TRBJ2-5

CDR3aa: CASSPGTGMADTQYF
CDR3nt: TGTGCCAGCAGCCCCGGGACAGGAATGGCTGATACGCAGTATTTT
abundance: -
d_gene: TRBD1
v_gene: TRBV5-4
j_gene: TRBJ2-3

CDR3aa: CASRPGLAGETQYF
CDR3nt: TGCGCCAGCCGACCAGGACTAGCGGGAGAGACCCAGTACTTC
abundance: once
d_gene: TRBD2
v_gene: TRBV5-1
j_gene: TRBJ2-5

CDR3aa: CASSYLGGGETQYF
CDR3nt: TGTGCCAGCAGTTATCTAGGCGGAGGAGAGACCCAGTACTTC
abundance: -
d_gene: -
v_gene: TRBV6-6
j_gene: TRBJ2-5